The next 15 T cell receptor beta chains were all read from a single sample in a study of T-cell memory formation after mild COVID-19. From the 5' RACE reads, TCRdb called clonotypes with MiXCR, one entry per CDR3 protein. The sample yields under 650,000 distinct CDR3 sequences, 18% seen once. Sequencing used PBMCs or a T cell subset sorted from them (not recorded which). The origin of the receptors is an adult woman who had mild COVID-19 (a few samples of this study predate the infection). Cell type and time point are not known.

This clonotype was observed at least ten times. The rearrangement uses TRBV12-3 or TRBV12-4 and TRBJ1-3; D is perhaps TRBD1 (5 bases). The CDR3 is made up of 13 amino acids. Trimming shortened V by 6 bases and J by 6 bases, and 12 bases separated the two germline ends. The DNA for the CDR3 is TGTGCCAGCAGCCCGGGGGTCATAAACACCATATATTTT. It codes for CASSPGVINTIYF.

This clonotype was picked up a small number of times. V and J are TRBV5-1 and TRBJ2-7, with 8 bases that match TRBD1. The CDR3 covers 14 residues. Trimming removed 4 bases from V and 5 bases from J; junction bases left unmatched: 8. Germline loops: CDR1 SGHRS, CDR2 YFSETQ. CDR3: CASSTGTGIHEQYF. The CDR3 DNA sequence: TGCGCCAGCAGCACCGGGACAGGCATCCACGAGCAGTACTTC.

In DNA, the CDR3 is TGTGCCACCAGTGATTTAGGGACTAGCGGGAGAGATGAGCAGTTCTTC. Translated, it gives CATSDLGTSGRDEQFF. The rearrangement uses TRBV24-1 and TRBJ2-1; TRBD2 matches 14 bases. This CDR3 spans 16 amino acids. The trim removed 1 base at V and 8 bases at J, leaving 3 bases unmatched. The V gene's germline CDR1 is KGHDR and CDR2 SFDVKD.

The chain recombines TRBV30 with TRBJ1-5, with 10 bases aligning to TRBD1. V lost 3 bases, J lost 1 base, and 6 bases stayed unmatched. CDR1 is GTSNPN, CDR2 SVGIG, per germline (reference sequence). The length of the CDR3 is 16 residues. The CDR3: CAWRRTGGISNQPQHF. The CDR3, as DNA: TGTGCCTGGAGAAGGACAGGGGGGATAAGCAATCAGCCCCAGCATTTT.

This clonotype was detected only a few times. The chain joins TRBV9 to TRBJ2-7; D might be TRBD1 or TRBD2, each matching 6 bases. The germline V gene encodes CDR1 SGDLS and CDR2 YYNGEE. Trimming cost V 0 bases and J 3 bases, with 13 bases left between them. The CDR3 spans 15 residues. The chain's CDR3 is CASSVEPGDFYEQYF. CDR3 nucleotides: TGTGCCAGCAGCGTAGAACCAGGGGACTTCTACGAGCAGTACTTC.

The rearrangement joins TRBV12-3 or TRBV12-4 to TRBJ2-7; tentative D call: TRBD2 (6 bases). Trimming pared 6 bases from V and 2 bases from J, leaving 17 bases between. The CDR3 runs 15 residues. CDR3: CASRSWRGSAYEQYF. In nucleotides, the CDR3 is TGTGCCAGCAGATCTTGGCGGGGCTCTGCCTACGAGCAGTACTTC.

This clonotype was picked up many times. V and J are TRBV6-2 or TRBV6-3 and TRBJ2-1; 8 bases line up with TRBD1. In germline, CDR1 is MNHEY, CDR2 SVGEGT. CDR3 length: 13 amino acids. V was pared by 5 bases and J by 10 bases, with 7 bases of the junction left unmatched. CDR3 nucleotide sequence: TGTGCCAGCAGTAGACCAGGGGGCGGAGAGCAGTTCTTC. As protein: CASSRPGGGEQFF.

This clonotype was seen just once. The V gene is TRBV4-2, the J gene TRBJ1-1; unclear D gene. Germline assignment: CDR1 LGHNA and CDR2 YNFKEQ. CDR3 size: 15 residues. With 1 base removed from V and 4 bases from J, the gap between germline ends came to 13 bases. CDR3 amino acids: CASSQGRNKGTEAFF. The CDR3 bases are TGTGCCAGCAGCCAAGGTAGGAATAAGGGCACTGAAGCTTTCTTT.

The sample holds a few counts of this clonotype. The chain links TRBV24-1 to TRBJ2-2, with TRBD1 matching 8 bases. Looked up from germline, CDR1 is KGHDR and CDR2 is SFDVKD. With 7 bases clipped from V and 4 bases from J, the junction kept 4 bases outside the gene matches. The CDR3 loop spans 14 amino acids. DNA of the CDR3: TGTGCCACCAGAGACGACAGGGGCACCGGGGAGCTGTTTTTT. This codes for CATRDDRGTGELFF.

The CDR3 nucleotides read TGTGCCAATAGCATCGCTCCGCTCGAAGTACAGGAGCCCCAGCATTTT. This sequence encodes CANSIAPLEVQEPQHF. The chain carries TRBV6-5 and TRBJ1-5, with D perhaps matching TRBD1 (5 bases). CDR1 is MNHEY, CDR2 SVGAGI, per germline. There are 16 residues in the CDR3. The V and J ends lost 10 bases and 8 bases respectively, with 27 bases between them.

This clonotype has only a few counts. The rearrangement uses TRBV7-2 and TRBJ2-1; 7 bases agree with TRBD1. V lost 5 bases and J lost 3; bases outside the gene matches: 4. Germline CDR1 is SGHTA and CDR2 is FQGNSA. The CDR3 length is 14 residues. The CDR3 here is CASSRDSYYNEQFF. In DNA form, the CDR3 reads TGTGCCAGCAGCCGGGACAGCTACTACAATGAGCAGTTCTTC.

This clonotype was recorded at least ten times. This rearrangement joins TRBV7-3 to TRBJ2-4; 7 bases line up with TRBD1. The J segment lost 6 bases and the V segment lost 2 bases, leaving 4 bases of the junction unmatched. CDR1 and CDR2 (germline): SGHTA, FQGTGA. The CDR3 has 14 residues. Here the CDR3 reads CASSLGPGGNIQYF. The CDR3, as DNA: TGTGCCAGCAGCTTAGGTCCAGGGGGAAACATTCAGTACTTC.

The V call is TRBV20-1, the J call TRBJ1-5, with unresolved D. Deletions cut 3 bases from V and 2 bases from J, with 17 bases between. Germline V gene lookup returns CDR1 DFQATT and CDR2 SNEGSKA (reference sequence). The CDR3 extends over 16 amino acids. As DNA, the CDR3 is TGCAGTGCTAGGCCCGAACGGTTTATCGGCAATCAGCCCCAGCATTTT. It encodes CSARPERFIGNQPQHF.

The V and J genes are TRBV9 and TRBJ1-2, with D unresolved. In germline, CDR1 is SGDLS, CDR2 YYNGEE. Trimming took 0 bases from V and 2 from J, leaving 8 bases between them. The CDR3 contains 14 residues. The CDR3 DNA reads as TGTGCCAGCAGCGTAGAATACGGAAACTATGGCTACACCTTC. This gives the protein CASSVEYGNYGYTF.

The J gene is TRBJ2-1, the V gene TRBV2; possible D gene TRBD2, 7 bases. Deletions cut 4 bases from V and 0 bases from J, with 13 bases between. This CDR3 has 16 amino acids. Germline CDR1 is SNHLY and CDR2 is FYNNEI. The CDR3 bases are TGTGCCAGCAGTGCCGCGGGGGCGTCCTCCTACAATGAGCAGTTCTTC. This gives the protein CASSAAGASSYNEQFF.